This T cell receptor (beta chain) was recorded in a study of T cell repertoires in cytomegalovirus infection. Whole-study findings and limits: Across the ex vivo response, the dominant clonotypes were HLA-C-restricted CMV-specific TCR beta clonotypes. Cumulative frequency of public TCR beta families picked out carriers of CMV plus the relevant HLA.

Trimming removed 8 bases from V and 10 bases from J, with 17 bases in between. Per germline, CDR1 MNHNS and CDR2 SASEGT. The CDR3 totals 13 residues. TCRdb called the reads again in MiXCR, with one record for every CDR3 protein. Of approximately 34,000 distinct CDR3 sequences listed, over 50% were seen once; the top ten hold about 93%. Worth noting for this clonotype: Its cognate antigen is unknown.

This sample comprised CD8+ T cells from cultured PBMCs, obtained from culture after CMV antigen stimulation. The clonotype comes from a human donor in good health (CMV status not recorded). Some clones in this sample may be carry-over from other donors' samples. The chain recombines TRBV6-1 with TRBJ1-4, with D possibly TRBD1 on 5 matching bases. The DNA for the CDR3 is TGTGCCAGCGTGGAGGCCTCCGGGACAAAACTGTTTTTT. Its translation is CASVEASGTKLFF.